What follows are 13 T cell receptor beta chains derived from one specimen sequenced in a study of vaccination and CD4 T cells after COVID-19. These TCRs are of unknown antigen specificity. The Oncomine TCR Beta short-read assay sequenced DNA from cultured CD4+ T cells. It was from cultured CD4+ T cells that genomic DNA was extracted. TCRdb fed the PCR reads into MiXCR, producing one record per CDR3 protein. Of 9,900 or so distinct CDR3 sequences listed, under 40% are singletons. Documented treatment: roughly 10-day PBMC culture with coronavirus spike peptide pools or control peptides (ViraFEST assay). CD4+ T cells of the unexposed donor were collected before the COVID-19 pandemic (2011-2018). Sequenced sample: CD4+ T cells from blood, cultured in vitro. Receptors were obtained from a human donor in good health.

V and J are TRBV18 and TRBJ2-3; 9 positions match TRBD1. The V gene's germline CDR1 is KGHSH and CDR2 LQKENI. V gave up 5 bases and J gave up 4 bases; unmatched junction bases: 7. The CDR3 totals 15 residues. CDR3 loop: CASSTNRGQADTQYF. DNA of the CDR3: TGTGCCAGCTCAACGAACAGGGGGCAGGCAGATACGCAGTATTTT.

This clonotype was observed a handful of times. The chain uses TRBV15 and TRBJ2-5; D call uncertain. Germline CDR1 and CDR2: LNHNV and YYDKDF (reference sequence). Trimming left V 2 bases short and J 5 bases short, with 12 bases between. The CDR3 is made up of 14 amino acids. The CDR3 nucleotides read TGTGCCACCAGCAGAACTACGAACGGGGAGACCCAGTACTTC. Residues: CATSRTTNGETQYF.

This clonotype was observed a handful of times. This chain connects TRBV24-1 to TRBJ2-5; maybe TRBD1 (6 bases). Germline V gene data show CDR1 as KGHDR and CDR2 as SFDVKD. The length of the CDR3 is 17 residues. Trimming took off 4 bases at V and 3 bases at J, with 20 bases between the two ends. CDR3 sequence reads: CATSEIIPGQMEETQYF. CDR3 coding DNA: TGTGCCACCAGTGAAATAATTCCGGGACAAATGGAAGAGACCCAGTACTTC.

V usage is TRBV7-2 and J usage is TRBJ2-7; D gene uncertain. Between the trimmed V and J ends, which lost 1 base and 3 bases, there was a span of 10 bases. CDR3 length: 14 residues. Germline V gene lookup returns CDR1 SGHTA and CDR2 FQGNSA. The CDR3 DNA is TGTGCCAGCAGCTTAGAGGTCGCGAGCTACGAGCAGTACTTC. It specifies CASSLEVASYEQYF.

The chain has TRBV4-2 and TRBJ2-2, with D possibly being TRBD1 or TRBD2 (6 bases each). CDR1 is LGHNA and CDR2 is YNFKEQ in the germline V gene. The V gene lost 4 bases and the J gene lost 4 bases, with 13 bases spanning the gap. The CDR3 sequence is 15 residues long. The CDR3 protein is CASSPRRGLTGELFF. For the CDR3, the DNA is TGTGCCAGCAGCCCCAGACGGGGGCTCACCGGGGAGCTGTTTTTT.

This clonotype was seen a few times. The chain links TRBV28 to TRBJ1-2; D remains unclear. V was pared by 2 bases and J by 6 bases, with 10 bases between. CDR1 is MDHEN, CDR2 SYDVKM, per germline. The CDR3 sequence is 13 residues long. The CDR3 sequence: CASSLPRSDGYTF. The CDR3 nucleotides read TGTGCCAGCAGTTTACCCAGGTCCGATGGCTACACCTTC.

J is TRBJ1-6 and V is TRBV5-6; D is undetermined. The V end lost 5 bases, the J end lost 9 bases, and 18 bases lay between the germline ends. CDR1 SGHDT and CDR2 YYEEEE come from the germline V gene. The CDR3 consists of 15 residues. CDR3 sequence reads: CASRKSGDSGSPLHF. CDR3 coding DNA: TGTGCCAGCAGGAAGTCCGGGGATAGCGGTTCACCCCTCCACTTT. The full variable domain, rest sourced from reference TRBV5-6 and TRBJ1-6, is DAGVTQSPTHLIKTRGQQVTLRCSPKSGHDTVSWYQQALGQGPQFIFQYYEEEERQRGNFPDRFSGHQFPNYSSELNVNALLLGDSALYLCASRKSGDSGSPLHFGNGTRLTVT.

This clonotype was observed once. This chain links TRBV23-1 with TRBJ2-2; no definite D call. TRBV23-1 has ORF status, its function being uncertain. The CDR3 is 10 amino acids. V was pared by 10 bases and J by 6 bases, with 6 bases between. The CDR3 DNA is TGCGCCACGGCCCCCGGGGAGCTGTTTTTT. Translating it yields CATAPGELFF.

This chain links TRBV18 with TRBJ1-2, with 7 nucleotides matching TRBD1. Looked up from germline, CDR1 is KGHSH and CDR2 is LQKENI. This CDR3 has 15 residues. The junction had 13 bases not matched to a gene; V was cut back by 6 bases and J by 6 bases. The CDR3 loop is CASSPGTDRDDGYTF. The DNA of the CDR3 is TGTGCCAGCTCCCCGGGTACAGACAGGGACGATGGCTACACCTTC.

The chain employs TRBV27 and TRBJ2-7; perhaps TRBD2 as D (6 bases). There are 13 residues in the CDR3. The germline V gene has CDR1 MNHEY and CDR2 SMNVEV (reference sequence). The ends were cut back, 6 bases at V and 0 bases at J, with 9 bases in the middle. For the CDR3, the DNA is TGTGCCAGCAGCGGGAGCCGCTCCTACGAGCAGTACTTC. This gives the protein CASSGSRSYEQYF.

The chain's CDR3 is CASSLFSWQETQYF. CDR3 bases: TGTGCCAGCAGCTTATTCTCCTGGCAAGAGACCCAGTACTTC. V gene TRBV7-2 combines with J gene TRBJ2-5; unclear D gene. The CDR3 covers 14 residues. Germline CDR1 and CDR2: SGHTA and FQGNSA. Trimming stripped 2 bases from V and 2 bases from J, with 9 bases between. The full variable domain, in which reference TRBV7-2 and TRBJ2-5 provide the parts outside the CDR3, is GAGVSQSPSNKVTEKGKDVELRCDPISGHTALYWYRQSLGQGLEFLIYFQGNSAPDKSGLPSDRFSAERTGGSVSTLTIQRTQQEDSAVYLCASSLFSWQETQYFGPGTRLLVL.

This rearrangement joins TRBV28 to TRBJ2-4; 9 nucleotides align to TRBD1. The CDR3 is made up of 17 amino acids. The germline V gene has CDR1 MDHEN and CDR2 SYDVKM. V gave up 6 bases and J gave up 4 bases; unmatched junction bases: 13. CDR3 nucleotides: TGTGCCAGCAGATTCCGGTATATGGGGACAGGGAAAAACATTCAGTACTTC. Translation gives CASRFRYMGTGKNIQYF.

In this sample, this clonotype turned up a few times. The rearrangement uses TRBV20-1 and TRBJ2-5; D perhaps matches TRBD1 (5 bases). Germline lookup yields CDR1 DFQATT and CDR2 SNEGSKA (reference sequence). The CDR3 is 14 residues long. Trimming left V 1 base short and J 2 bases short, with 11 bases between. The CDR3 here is CSARGAGQQETQYF. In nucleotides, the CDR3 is TGCAGTGCTAGAGGCGCAGGACAACAAGAGACCCAGTACTTC.